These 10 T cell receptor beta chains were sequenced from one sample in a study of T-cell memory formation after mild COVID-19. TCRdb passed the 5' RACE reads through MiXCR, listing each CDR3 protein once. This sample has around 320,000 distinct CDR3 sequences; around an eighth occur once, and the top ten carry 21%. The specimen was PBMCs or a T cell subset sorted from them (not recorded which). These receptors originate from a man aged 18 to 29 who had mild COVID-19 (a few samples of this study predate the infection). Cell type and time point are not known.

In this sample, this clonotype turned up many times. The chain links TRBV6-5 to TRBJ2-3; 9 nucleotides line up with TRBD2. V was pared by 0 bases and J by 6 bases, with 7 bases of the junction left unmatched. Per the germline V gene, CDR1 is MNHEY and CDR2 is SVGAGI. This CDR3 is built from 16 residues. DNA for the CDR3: TGTGCCAGCAGTTACTCGCCGCGGGGGGGCAGGGATACGCAGTATTTT. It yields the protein CASSYSPRGGRDTQYF.

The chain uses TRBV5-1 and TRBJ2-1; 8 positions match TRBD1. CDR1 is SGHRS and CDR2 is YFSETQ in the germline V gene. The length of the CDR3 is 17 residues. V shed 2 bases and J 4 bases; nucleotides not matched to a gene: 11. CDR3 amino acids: CASSLTARTGSYNEQFF. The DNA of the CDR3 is TGCGCCAGCAGCTTAACCGCCCGGACAGGGTCGTACAATGAGCAGTTCTTC.

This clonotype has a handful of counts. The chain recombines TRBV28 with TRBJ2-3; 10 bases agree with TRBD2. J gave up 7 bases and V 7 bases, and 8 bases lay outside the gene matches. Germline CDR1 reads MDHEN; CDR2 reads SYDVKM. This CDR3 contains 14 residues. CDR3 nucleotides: TGTGCCAGCACCATGGGACTAGCGCCTTATACGCAGTATTTT. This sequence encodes CASTMGLAPYTQYF.

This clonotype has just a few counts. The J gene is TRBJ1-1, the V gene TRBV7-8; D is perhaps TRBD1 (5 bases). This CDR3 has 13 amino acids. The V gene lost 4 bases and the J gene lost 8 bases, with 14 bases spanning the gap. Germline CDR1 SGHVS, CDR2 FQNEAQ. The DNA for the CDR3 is TGTGCCAGCAGCTCGAGCCGGGACGGGGAAGCTTTCTTT. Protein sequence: CASSSSRDGEAFF.

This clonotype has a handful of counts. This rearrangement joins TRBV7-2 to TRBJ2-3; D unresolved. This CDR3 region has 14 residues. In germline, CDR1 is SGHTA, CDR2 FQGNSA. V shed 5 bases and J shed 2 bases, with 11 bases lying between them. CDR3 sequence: CASSPTVFTDTQYF. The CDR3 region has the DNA TGTGCCAGCAGCCCCACGGTTTTCACAGATACGCAGTATTTT.

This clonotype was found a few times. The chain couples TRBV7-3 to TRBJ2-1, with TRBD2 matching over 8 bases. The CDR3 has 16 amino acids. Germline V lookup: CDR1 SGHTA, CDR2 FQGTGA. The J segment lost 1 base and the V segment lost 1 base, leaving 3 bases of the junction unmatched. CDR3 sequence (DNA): TGTGCCAGCAGCTTAATTGGCGGGGGGTCCTACAATGAGCAGTTCTTC. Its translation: CASSLIGGGSYNEQFF.

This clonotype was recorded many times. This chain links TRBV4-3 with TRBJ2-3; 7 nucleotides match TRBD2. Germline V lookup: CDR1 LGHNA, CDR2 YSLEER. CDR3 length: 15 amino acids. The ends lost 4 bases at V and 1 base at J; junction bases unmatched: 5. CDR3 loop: CASSPSTSGTDTQYF. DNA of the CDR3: TGCGCCAGCAGCCCCAGCACTAGCGGCACAGATACGCAGTATTTT.

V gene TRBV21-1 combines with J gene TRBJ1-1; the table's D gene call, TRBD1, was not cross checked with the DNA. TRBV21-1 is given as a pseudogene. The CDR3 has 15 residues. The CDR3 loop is CASSMGRGVNTEAFF. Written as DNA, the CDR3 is TGTGCCAGCAGCATGGGCAGGGGAGTGAACACTGAAGCTTTCTTT.

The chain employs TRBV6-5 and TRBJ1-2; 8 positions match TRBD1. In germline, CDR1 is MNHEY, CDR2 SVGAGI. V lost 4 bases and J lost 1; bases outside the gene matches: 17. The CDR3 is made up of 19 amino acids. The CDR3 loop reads CASSLTEPTGEGINYGYTF. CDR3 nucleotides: TGTGCCAGCAGTTTAACCGAACCGACAGGGGAGGGAATTAACTATGGCTACACCTTC.

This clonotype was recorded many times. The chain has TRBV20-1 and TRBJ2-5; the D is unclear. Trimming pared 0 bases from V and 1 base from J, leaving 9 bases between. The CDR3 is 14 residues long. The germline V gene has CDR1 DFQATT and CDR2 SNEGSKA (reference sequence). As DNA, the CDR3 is TGCAGTGCTAGAGATGGAGACGGCCAAGAGACCCAGTACTTC. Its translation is CSARDGDGQETQYF.